These T cell receptor beta chains were read from a single sample in a study of blood T cell repertoires in COVID-19. Data came from immunoSEQ multiplex PCR; TCRdb stores just in-frame clones and leaves some out. Counted here are 190,000 or so clones, approximately 87% occurring once; the ten biggest clones make up roughly 0.9%. The specimen sequenced was peripheral blood. The receptors here all came from a woman aged 18-30 years who had recovered from COVID-19. Both conserved end residues are part of each CDR3.

v_call	j_call	cdr3_aa
TRBV4-3	TRBJ2-2	CASSHPPGGLAGELFF
TRBV27	TRBJ1-2	CASRKRGDRGPAVPFNYGYTF
TRBV27	TRBJ1-5	CASSLSGGQPQHF
TRBV5-1	TRBJ2-1	CASNVLADGSNEQFF
TRBV11-2	TRBJ1-5	CASSLAQPQHF
TRBV24-1	TRBJ2-2	CATRGGVRDTGELFF
TRBV7-9	TRBJ2-7	CASIRGMGLVYEQYF
TRBV3-1/TRBV3-2	TRBJ1-2	CASSQRSTGGANYGYTF
TRBV24-1	TRBJ2-1	CATSDPTGFDNEQFF
TRBV5-1	TRBJ1-4	CASSQGLRATNEKLFF
TRBV3-1/TRBV3-2	TRBJ1-2	CASSQSTGGLYGYTF
TRBV23-1	TRBJ2-2	CASSQSRGRGDTGELFF
TRBV4-2	TRBJ2-1	CASSQVVGGGSSNEQFF
TRBV7-3	TRBJ2-1	CASSLSSGIGGEQFF
TRBV19	TRBJ2-7	CASSPTGPYEQYF
TRBV19	TRBJ1-4	CASSLIPEEELFF
TRBV28	TRBJ1-5	CASSSGGVNQPQHF
TRBV4-1	TRBJ2-5	CASSRQAGAQETQYF
TRBV7-2	TRBJ1-3	CASSLTGSGNTIYF
TRBV5-6	TRBJ1-5	CASSGRGRGTNSNQPQHF
TRBV6-2/TRBV6-3	TRBJ1-5	CASSYPGQNQPQHF
TRBV7-9	TRBJ1-5	CASSLANSNQPQHF
TRBV19	TRBJ1-2	CASSIIVGQGNYGYTF
TRBV24-1	TRBJ1-2	CATSDPGWSYYGYTF
TRBV6-2/TRBV6-3	TRBJ1-5	CASSYSVARYEPQHF
TRBV4-1	TRBJ1-1	CASTGTGGQTEAFF
TRBV18	TRBJ1-1	CASSPRGLMNTEAFF
TRBV6-4	TRBJ2-5	CASSLNEGAGETQYF
TRBV19	TRBJ1-1	CASRRQGGARVDTEAFF
TRBV23-1	TRBJ1-4	CASSQSQPGVSNEKLFF
TRBV5-6	TRBJ2-7	CASSLSGVREQYF
TRBV7-9	TRBJ2-2	CASSSTENTGELFF
TRBV5-1	TRBJ1-2	CASSLGQGERGYTF
TRBV27	TRBJ1-5	CASSWDRAHQPQHF
TRBV29-1	TRBJ2-1	CSVDEREGYNEQFF
TRBV6-5	TRBJ2-2	CASSYGDRETGELFF
TRBV3-1/TRBV3-2	TRBJ2-7	CASSQSWTLTYEQYF
TRBV6-5	TRBJ1-5	CASTPTGFGNQPQHF
TRBV7-8	TRBJ2-3	CASSSQAGGFLDTQYF
TRBV5-1	TRBJ1-3	CASSPNNKQGAGNTIYF
TRBV7-2	TRBJ1-3	CASSPGQGNTIYF
TRBV4-2	TRBJ1-1	CASSLSVTGGTEAFF
TRBV14	TRBJ1-6	CASSQSQGARSPLHF
TRBV24-1	TRBJ2-3	CASAPGRDGTDTQYF
TRBV6-5	TRBJ1-6	CASSRQRNSPLHF
TRBV27	TRBJ1-5	CASSSLGGGNQPQHF
TRBV11-1	TRBJ2-3	CASSTRLAPLGVTQYF
TRBV9	TRBJ1-6	CASSFGQGAGASPLHF
TRBV5-1	TRBJ2-3	CASSSLAEGADTQYF
TRBV10-2	TRBJ2-5	CASSPIAVRETQYF
TRBV7-2	TRBJ2-3	CASSLVTSTDTQYF
TRBV30	TRBJ1-5	CACEGTAYSNQPQHF
TRBV28	TRBJ2-1	CASRTSGSQNEQFF
TRBV7-9	TRBJ2-1	CASTHDSGRFGEQFF
TRBV11-3	TRBJ2-1	CASSLGAGGGFDEQFF